This entry lists 6 T cell receptor beta chains sequenced from one sample in a study of T cells in Graves' hyperthyroidism and ophthalmopathy. Using RNA transcripts as the source, TCR beta CDR3 regions were amplified. The HTBI primer set was used in a first-round RT-PCR of the TCR CDR3. Via MiXCR, TCRdb re-called the multiplex PCR reads, giving one row per CDR3 protein. This table holds approximately 430,000 distinct CDR3 sequences, 15% to 17% found once. Sequenced input: blood. These receptors were collected from a young woman with Graves' hyperthyroidism.

The table lists this clonotype with many counts. The J gene is TRBJ2-7, the V gene TRBV24-1, with 7 positions matching TRBD2. Germline V gene lookup returns CDR1 KGHDR and CDR2 SFDVKD. Trimming at V came to 7 bases and at J to 3 bases, leaving 5 bases not matched to a gene. The CDR3 has 13 amino acids. The CDR3 spells CATRDGGSYEQYF. In DNA form, the CDR3 reads TGTGCCACCAGGGACGGCGGGAGCTACGAGCAGTACTTC.

This clonotype has just one count. The chain has TRBV19 and TRBJ2-1; D is undetermined. The CDR3 runs 15 residues. Trimming left V 1 base short and J 9 bases short, with 16 bases between. Germline-derived CDR1 and CDR2 are LNHDA and SQIVND (reference sequence). CDR3 nucleotide sequence: TGTGCCAGTAGTATAGGTAGCCCGTTTAAGAGTGAGCAGTTCTTC. Residues: CASSIGSPFKSEQFF. Full variable domain (remainder filled in from reference TRBV19 and TRBJ2-1): DGGITQSPKYLFRKEGQNVTLSCEQNLNHDAMYWYRQDPGQGLRLIYYSQIVNDFQKGDIAEGYSVSREKKESFPLTVTSAQKNPTAFYLCASSIGSPFKSEQFFGPGTRLTVL.

The sample holds many counts of this clonotype. The chain carries TRBV12-3 or TRBV12-4 and TRBJ2-4; 10 nucleotides match TRBD2. J gave up 8 bases and V 3 bases, and 4 bases lay outside the gene matches. The CDR3 sequence is 14 residues long. The CDR3 DNA reads as TGTGCCAGCAGTTTTTACCTAGCGGGGGACATTCAGTACTTC. Translated: CASSFYLAGDIQYF.

At least ten counts were recorded for this clonotype. This chain connects TRBV28 to TRBJ2-5; no reliable D call. This CDR3 region has 13 residues. Germline assignment: CDR1 MDHEN and CDR2 SYDVKM. V dropped 1 base and J dropped 5 bases, with 8 bases sitting between them. This CDR3 reads CASSLSLGETQYF. The CDR3, as DNA: TGTGCCAGCAGTTTATCTCTAGGGGAGACCCAGTACTTC.

Many counts were recorded for this clonotype. V usage is TRBV27 and J usage is TRBJ2-5, with 7 bases identical to TRBD2. The germline V gene has CDR1 MNHEY and CDR2 SMNVEV (reference sequence). This CDR3 is built from 13 residues. The V and J ends lost 3 bases and 4 bases, in that order; junction bases with no gene match: 2. CDR3 DNA: TGTGCCAGCAGTTTCGTAGCGGGAGAGACCCAGTACTTC. Residues: CASSFVAGETQYF.

Of note for this clonotype: An end of the junction does not agree with germline; a read error may underlie this. The chain couples TRBV29-1 to TRBJ2-1, with a tentative D call TRBD1 (6 bases). This CDR3 contains 14 residues. Germline V CDR1 and CDR2: SQVTM, ANQGSEA. The CDR3 DNA follows: TGCAGCGTCGAAGACAGGAGCTCCTACAATGAGCAGTTCTTC. Protein sequence: CSVEDRSSYNEQFF.